Listed here are 18 T cell receptor beta chains from one sample, sequenced in a study of T cell responses to AZD1222 COVID-19 vaccine. Data came from immunoSEQ multiplex PCR; TCRdb stores just in-frame clones and leaves some out. Here the sample spans around 140,000 clones, over 90% being singletons. The specimen comprised peripheral blood, sampled on day 0 of AZD1222 vaccination. Receptor source: an adult in good health.

This clone was detected ten times or more. The V gene is TRBV21-1, the J gene TRBJ2-7; the table assigns TRBD1, which was not confirmed against the DNA. TRBV21-1 is flagged as a pseudogene. This CDR3 comprises 11 residues. The CDR3 DNA is TGTGCCAGCAGCCAGGTATACGAGCAGTACTTC. This gives the protein CASSQVYEQYF.

This chain connects TRBV7-8 to TRBJ1-1, with D perhaps TRBD1 (5 bases). The CDR3 is 14 amino acids. CDR1 and CDR2 from the germline V gene are SGHVS and FQNEAQ. The V gene lost 4 bases and the J gene lost 4 bases, with 13 bases spanning the gap. The CDR3 bases are TGTGCCAGCAGCTCGAGGGGTCGGACCACTGAAGCTTTCTTT. Protein: CASSSRGRTTEAFF.

The genes are TRBV7-8 and TRBJ2-7, with TRBD1 as a possible D gene (6 bases). Germline loops: CDR1 SGHVS, CDR2 FQNEAQ. V was trimmed by 5 bases and J by 3 bases, leaving 14 bases between them. The CDR3 covers 14 residues. DNA of the CDR3: TGTGCCAGCAGCCCGGCCTCCAGGGGCTACGAGCAGTACTTC. Residues: CASSPASRGYEQYF.

The chain joins TRBV6-5 to TRBJ1-2, with D possibly matching TRBD1 (5 bases). Germline V lookup: CDR1 MNHEY, CDR2 SVGAGI. The CDR3 spans 12 residues. Trimming pared 6 bases from V and 9 bases from J, leaving 14 bases between. CDR3 amino acids: CASRVVGGSYTF. The CDR3 region has the DNA TGTGCCAGCAGAGTAGTTGGGGGAAGCTACACCTTC.

The CDR3 DNA sequence: TGTGCCAGCAGCCAAGATGGACATCGGGGCTACACCTTC. Protein product: CASSQDGHRGYTF. V is TRBV3-1 (or the pseudogene TRBV3-2) and J is TRBJ1-2; TRBD1 is a possible D gene (5 bases). This CDR3 comprises 13 residues. V was clipped by 0 bases and J by 8 bases, with 10 bases between them. CDR1 is LGHDT, CDR2 YNNKEL, per germline (reference sequence).

This clone appeared a single time. This chain joins TRBV4-2 and TRBJ2-7; D is perhaps TRBD2 (5 bases). The ends were cut back, 1 base at V and 7 bases at J, with 14 bases in the middle. Germline-derived CDR1 and CDR2 are LGHNA and YNFKEQ. This CDR3 region has 14 residues. The CDR3 DNA sequence: TGTGCCAGCAGCCAAGCTGCGGGTCTGGATGAGCAGTACTTC. As protein: CASSQAAGLDEQYF.

The chain is built from TRBV7-6 and TRBJ2-3; 8 bases match TRBD2. The CDR3 sequence is 16 residues long. Trimming took 11 bases from V and 6 from J; bases not matched to a gene: 19. Germline CDR1 reads SGHVS; CDR2 reads FNYEAQ. CDR3 sequence: CASGRGAGAPLDTQYF. The CDR3 DNA follows: TGTGCCTCCGGTCGGGGAGCGGGAGCCCCCCTGGATACGCAGTATTTT.

The chain links TRBV9 to TRBJ2-1; 10 positions match TRBD2. This CDR3 has 19 amino acids. Germline CDR1 and CDR2: SGDLS and YYNGEE. V gave up 2 bases and J gave up 0 bases; unmatched junction bases: 11. CDR3 protein: CASSVYSGTSESSYNEQFF. The DNA for the CDR3 is TGTGCCAGCAGCGTTTACTCCGGGACTAGCGAAAGCTCCTACAATGAGCAGTTCTTC.

The chain links TRBV5-4 to TRBJ2-7; perhaps TRBD2 as D (5 bases). The V gene lost 0 bases and the J gene lost 7 bases, with 8 bases spanning the gap. Germline CDR1 is SGHNT and CDR2 is YYREEE (reference sequence). The CDR3 is 12 residues long. The CDR3 bases are TGTGCCAGCAGCTTGGACGGCGGGGAGCAGTACTTC. This translates into CASSLDGGEQYF.

The chain couples TRBV7-9 to TRBJ1-3; D is ambiguous. Germline V gives CDR1 SEHNR, CDR2 FQNEAQ (reference sequence). CDR3 length: 16 residues. Trimming took off 5 bases at V and 0 bases at J, with 14 bases between the two ends. This CDR3 reads CASSPLGPDSGNTIYF. CDR3 nucleotides: TGTGCCAGCAGCCCCCTTGGGCCCGACTCTGGAAACACCATATATTTT.

This clone was seen only once. The rearrangement joins TRBV18 to TRBJ2-7; 9 bases map to TRBD1. The length of the CDR3 is 15 residues. J was trimmed by 1 base and V by 5 bases; bases with no gene match: 6. The germline CDR1 and CDR2 sequences are KGHSH and LQKENI. CDR3 nucleotides: TGTGCCAGCTCAGAGCGGACAGGGGATTCCTACGAGCAGTACTTC. It specifies CASSERTGDSYEQYF.

The chain uses TRBV7-9 and TRBJ2-1, with a tentative D call TRBD2 (5 bases). CDR3 length: 13 amino acids. CDR1 is SEHNR and CDR2 is FQNEAQ in the germline V gene (reference sequence). Trimming took 5 bases from V and 5 from J, leaving 10 bases between them. Written as DNA, the CDR3 is TGTGCCAGCAGCCCAACTAGGAACAATGAGCAGTTCTTC. It yields the protein CASSPTRNNEQFF.

This chain links TRBV7-2 with TRBJ2-2, with 12 bases aligning to TRBD2. V gave up 3 bases and J gave up 3 bases; unmatched junction bases: 8. The CDR3 runs to 18 residues. CDR1 and CDR2 (germline): SGHTA, FQGNSA. The CDR3 is CASSFLTSGSRYTGELFF. The CDR3 nucleotides read TGTGCCAGCAGCTTTCTGACTAGCGGGAGTAGGTACACCGGGGAGCTGTTTTTT. Variable domain in full (rest from reference TRBV7-2 and TRBJ2-2): GAGVSQSPSNKVTEKGKDVELRCDPISGHTALYWYRQSLGQGLEFLIYFQGNSAPDKSGLPSDRFSAERTGGSVSTLTIQRTQQEDSAVYLCASSFLTSGSRYTGELFFGEGSRLTVL.

This rearrangement joins TRBV7-9 to TRBJ2-5; D is unresolved. V lost 5 bases to trimming and J lost 5 bases, with 12 bases between them. Per the germline V gene, CDR1 is SEHNR and CDR2 is FQNEAQ (reference sequence). The CDR3 extends over 13 amino acids. CDR3 DNA sequence: TGTGCCAGCAGCCTCCGGTCCAGGGAGACCCAGTACTTC. Protein: CASSLRSRETQYF. The variable domain in full, completed from reference TRBV7-9 and TRBJ2-5, reads DTGVSQNPRHKITKRGQNVTFRCDPISEHNRLYWYRQTLGQGPEFLTYFQNEAQLEKSRLLSDRFSAERPKGSFSTLEIQRTEQGDSAMYLCASSLRSRETQYFGPGTRLLVL.

The chain is built from TRBV6-7 and TRBJ2-7; 9 bases are a match to TRBD1. TRBV6-7 carries the ORF label, with uncertain function. The CDR3 extends over 15 amino acids. Losses at the gene ends were 5 bases for V and 4 bases for J; bases not matched to a gene: 9. CDR3 protein: CASSLTGTGIYEQYF. CDR3 nucleotides: TGTGCCAGCAGTCTAACCGGGACAGGGATATACGAGCAGTACTTC.

The chain couples TRBV9 to TRBJ1-2; the D gene is possibly TRBD1 (5 bases). Looked up from germline, CDR1 is SGDLS and CDR2 is YYNGEE. V was cut by 0 bases and J by 8 bases, with 11 bases left in between. There are 13 residues in the CDR3. Here the CDR3 reads CASSVGHGGGYTF. In nucleotides, the CDR3 is TGTGCCAGCAGCGTAGGTCACGGGGGAGGCTACACCTTC.

J is TRBJ2-1 and V is TRBV19; D could derive from TRBD1 or TRBD2 (5 bases each). V was pared by 6 bases and J by 6 bases, with 9 bases between. CDR3 size: 12 residues. Germline-derived CDR1 and CDR2 are LNHDA and SQIVND (reference sequence). The CDR3 sequence: CASRQGANEQFF. CDR3 DNA sequence: TGTGCCAGTAGGCAGGGAGCCAATGAGCAGTTCTTC.

This clone occurred once. In nucleotides, the CDR3 is TGCGCCAGCAGCTCGGACATTAATGAAAAACTGTTTTTT. Protein product: CASSSDINEKLFF. V is TRBV5-1 and J is TRBJ1-4, with D perhaps matching TRBD1 (5 bases). Trimming took 3 bases from V and 4 from J, leaving 7 bases between them. The CDR3 sequence is 13 residues long. Germline CDR1 and CDR2: SGHRS and YFSETQ.